The clone carrying this T cell receptor beta chain was seen at least ten times. The target antigen is unknown. Germline CDR1 and CDR2: KGHDR and SFDVKD. Unmatched junction bases numbered 11, after V lost 12 bases and J lost 6 bases. The CDR3 length is 13 residues. The data originate from a study of metastatic and nonmetastatic thyroid tumors. Turning to the study itself: Comparison of repertoires was carried out across blood and tumor or nodule tissue from malignant and benign thyroid patients. General study points: Significantly higher TCR beta diversity was reportedly seen in malignant thyroid tumors than benign nodules, in blood and tumor.

Authors' analysis steps: Clinicopathological groups of papillary thyroid cancer showed CDR3 differences that were used to build a distant-metastasis classifier. TCRdb recomputed clones from the PCR reads via MiXCR. In this record, the V and J calls reflect TCRdb's handling and not the investigators' own analysis. The data hold some 84,000 clones, with 8.6% observed a single time. Nobody among the patients had been given any treatment before thyroid surgery. The sequencing input was blood. The J gene is TRBJ2-7, the V gene TRBV24-1; TRBD1 matches 9 bases. The clonotype comes from a female donor with papillary thyroid cancer or a benign thyroid nodule (not recorded which). Some clones in this sample may be carry-over from other donors' samples. DNA for the CDR3: TGTGCCTCGAAACAGGGGGCGCTTGGCGAGCAGTACTTC. Translated: CASKQGALGEQYF.